This T cell receptor (beta chain) is from a study of cytomegalovirus exposure and HLA in healthy donors. The PCR made use of 60 Vbeta and 13 Jbeta primers. Libraries were prepared by immunoSEQ multiplex PCR; TCRdb keeps only in-frame clonotypes and omits some of them. The sample lists about 200,000 clones, 75% to 85% occurring once. Regarding the study as a whole: The authors enumerated 150 to 200 TCR beta chains as linked to cytomegalovirus. About 90% or about 30% of the time was how often most TCR beta V segments were productive, according to an earlier analysis.

The CDR3 is 13 residues long. The V gene's germline CDR1 is ENHRY and CDR2 SYGVKD. The V end was cut by 10 bases, the J end by 5 bases, with 14 bases between. With regard to this clone: Its antigen is unidentified.

The clonotype comes from a woman aged 45-65 years in good health and CMV-seropositive. The chain combines TRBV10-3 with TRBJ1-4; D might be TRBD1 (6 bases). Sequences were obtained from PBMCs. CDR3 protein: CASSDRVNEKLFF. The CDR3 coding sequence is TGTGCCAGTTCGGACAGAGTGAATGAAAAACTGTTTTTT.